The 21 T cell receptor beta chains presented below share a single source sample, sequenced in a study of T cells after yellow fever vaccination. TCRdb used MiXCR to reprocess the 5' RACE reads, holding one entry per CDR3 protein. Altogether 450,000 to 600,000 distinct CDR3 sequences are present, roughly 12% being singletons, with the ten largest covering over 11%. Sample: PBMCs, taken on the day of the yellow fever booster vaccination. Source of these receptors: a man between 25 and 39 years old who received the YFV17D yellow fever vaccine.

This clonotype was detected many times. The J gene is TRBJ2-7, the V gene TRBV6-2 or TRBV6-3; D is uncertain. Germline V lookup: CDR1 MNHEY, CDR2 SVGEGT. There are 13 residues in the CDR3. V lost 5 bases, J lost 0 bases, and 8 bases lay in between. The CDR3 sequence is CASSPQSSYEQYF. The CDR3 nucleotides read TGTGCCAGCAGTCCACAGAGCTCCTACGAGCAGTACTTC.

The table lists this clonotype with a few counts. CDR3 loop: CASSQDLGPGNTIYF. The CDR3 region has the DNA TGTGCCAGCAGCCAAGATCTTGGTCCTGGAAACACCATATATTTT. The chain combines TRBV3-1 with TRBJ1-3; D call uncertain. In germline, CDR1 is LGHDT, CDR2 YNNKEL (reference sequence). The CDR3 spans 15 residues. Trimming removed 0 bases at V and 2 bases at J, with 8 bases between. The full variable domain, rest sourced from reference TRBV3-1 and TRBJ1-3, is DTAVSQTPKYLVTQMGNDKSIKCEQNLGHDTMYWYKQDSKKFLKIMFSYNNKELIINETVPNRFSPKSPDKAHLNLHINSLELGDSAVYFCASSQDLGPGNTIYFGEGSWLTVV.

This clonotype was recorded a few times. V usage is TRBV3-1 and J usage is TRBJ2-1; TRBD2 might be the D (5 bases). V dropped 8 bases and J dropped 3 bases, with 14 bases sitting between them. CDR1 and CDR2 from the germline V gene are LGHDT and YNNKEL (reference sequence). CDR3 length equals 14 residues. CDR3 in DNA: TGTGCCAGCGCCCTCCTAGCAGGCTACAATGAGCAGTTCTTC. Its protein is CASALLAGYNEQFF.

This clonotype was seen more than once but under ten times. The chain carries TRBV7-8 and TRBJ1-1, with 10 bases matching TRBD1. Trimming at V came to 3 bases and at J to 6 bases, leaving 4 bases not matched to a gene. Germline CDR1 SGHVS, CDR2 FQNEAQ. This CDR3 contains 14 residues. Here the CDR3 reads CASSFDRGQAEAFF. Here the CDR3 DNA reads TGTGCCAGCAGCTTCGACAGGGGGCAGGCTGAAGCTTTCTTT.

This clonotype has a count of ten or more. V is TRBV20-1 and J is TRBJ2-1; weak D call: TRBD2 (5 bases). The germline gives CDR1 DFQATT, CDR2 SNEGSKA (reference sequence). The length of the CDR3 is 12 residues. Deletions cut 5 bases from V and 7 bases from J, with 12 bases between. The CDR3 protein is CSAPTRRNEQFF. As DNA, the CDR3 is TGCAGTGCTCCCACTAGAAGGAATGAGCAGTTCTTC.

The chain couples TRBV4-3 to TRBJ2-3, with unresolved D. Germline CDR1 reads LGHNA; CDR2 reads YSLEER. This CDR3 has 17 amino acids. The germline V and J ends were trimmed by 0 bases and 3 bases, with 16 bases remaining between them. CDR3 loop: CASSQDLVDGRTDTQYF. The CDR3 DNA reads as TGCGCCAGCAGCCAAGATCTAGTGGACGGAAGGACAGATACGCAGTATTTT.

This clonotype has only a few counts. The chain combines TRBV2 with TRBJ1-1, with D uncertain. V was shortened by 5 bases and J by 0 bases, with 7 bases between the two germline ends. This CDR3 spans 13 amino acids. Germline V gene lookup returns CDR1 SNHLY and CDR2 FYNNEI. Written as DNA, the CDR3 is TGTGCCAGCAGTTCCGAAATGAACACTGAAGCTTTCTTT. Amino acids: CASSSEMNTEAFF.

This clonotype has just a few counts. This chain links TRBV20-1 with TRBJ2-3; 8 bases agree with TRBD2. The CDR3 runs to 14 residues. The V gene's germline CDR1 is DFQATT and CDR2 SNEGSKA (reference sequence). This chain's CDR3 is CSTRGREVPDTQYF. The CDR3 DNA sequence: TGCAGCACTCGGGGGCGGGAGGTCCCAGATACGCAGTATTTT.

The chain employs TRBV4-3 and TRBJ2-3; TRBD2 matches 7 bases. The CDR3 sequence is 18 residues long. The germline V gene encodes CDR1 LGHNA and CDR2 YSLEER. V lost 4 bases to trimming and J lost 2 bases; unmatched junction nucleotides: 15. CDR3 nucleotides: TGCGCCAGCAGCCCCCGGGGGAGTCGCGGGAGAGCCACAGATACGCAGTATTTT. Translation: CASSPRGSRGRATDTQYF.

This clonotype occurred a few times. This chain uses TRBV4-3 with TRBJ2-7, with TRBD2 matching 8 bases. This CDR3 is 14 amino acids long. Germline V gene sequence: CDR1 LGHNA, CDR2 YSLEER. Unmatched junction bases numbered 10, after V lost 4 bases and J lost 8 bases. CDR3 sequence reads: CASSPTGTRTKQYF. In nucleotides, the CDR3 is TGCGCCAGCAGCCCCACCGGGACTAGAACGAAGCAGTACTTC.

This clonotype was seen at least ten times. The chain couples TRBV5-5 to TRBJ2-1, with no clear D. The V and J ends lost 1 base and 7 bases respectively, with 6 bases between them. This CDR3 comprises 12 residues. Germline-derived CDR1 and CDR2 are SGHKS and YYEKEE (reference sequence). For the CDR3, the DNA is TGTGCCAGCAGCTTGACCCTAAATGAGCAGTTCTTC. Residues: CASSLTLNEQFF. The full variable domain, with the rest looked up from reference TRBV5-5 and TRBJ2-1, is DAGVTQSPTHLIKTRGQQVTLRCSPISGHKSVSWYQQVLGQGPQFIFQYYEKEERGRGNFPDRFSARQFPNYSSELNVNALLLGDSALYLCASSLTLNEQFFGPGTRLTVL.

This clonotype was detected only a few times. This chain links TRBV2 with TRBJ2-5, with TRBD2 matching over 8 bases. V shed 7 bases and J 7 bases; nucleotides not matched to a gene: 11. The CDR3 loop spans 14 amino acids. Germline V gene data show CDR1 as SNHLY and CDR2 as FYNNEI. CDR3: CASKESGGGGTQYF. In DNA form, the CDR3 reads TGTGCCAGCAAGGAGTCGGGAGGGGGGGGGACCCAGTACTTC.

This clonotype was seen only a few times. The V call is TRBV5-1, the J call TRBJ2-5; TRBD1 agrees at 12 bases. Trimming at V came to 1 base and at J to 4 bases, leaving 11 bases not matched to a gene. Looked up from germline, CDR1 is SGHRS and CDR2 is YFSETQ. This CDR3 contains 18 residues. The CDR3 bases are TGCGCCAGCAGCTTGTTCGTTGTGGGACAGGGGGCGGGAGAGACCCAGTACTTC. Its protein is CASSLFVVGQGAGETQYF.

This chain's CDR3 is CSAPKTGAGANVLTF. In DNA form, the CDR3 reads TGCAGTGCTCCCAAGACAGGGGCCGGGGCCAACGTCCTGACTTTC. This rearrangement joins TRBV20-1 to TRBJ2-6; 8 nucleotides agree with TRBD1. This CDR3 region has 15 residues. Germline values: CDR1 DFQATT, CDR2 SNEGSKA (reference sequence). After removal of 5 bases from V and 4 bases from J, the junction contained 7 bases not matched to a gene.

Written as DNA, the CDR3 is TGTGCCAGCGCGTTGGACAATAGCAATCAGCCCCAGCATTTT. This translates into CASALDNSNQPQHF. The gene calls are TRBV12-3 or TRBV12-4 and TRBJ1-5; tentative D call: TRBD1 (5 bases). This CDR3 is 14 amino acids long. Trimming stripped 8 bases from V and 0 bases from J, with 11 bases between.

V gene TRBV6-5 combines with J gene TRBJ2-7; D may be TRBD1 or TRBD2 (5 bases each). CDR3 length: 13 residues. Germline V gives CDR1 MNHEY, CDR2 SVGAGI. Trimming removed 2 bases from V and 6 bases from J, with 11 bases in between. The CDR3 bases are TGTGCCAGCAGTTACCCGGGACGGGGCGAGCAGTACTTC. It is translated as CASSYPGRGEQYF.

V is TRBV6-2 or TRBV6-3 and J is TRBJ1-4; TRBD1 is a possible D gene (5 bases). The germline gives CDR1 MNHEY, CDR2 SVGEGT. V lost 6 bases to trimming and J lost 5 bases, with 13 bases between them. The CDR3 sequence is 14 residues long. The CDR3 DNA reads as TGTGCCAGCAGCAGGGACTACCGCAATGAAAAACTGTTTTTT. This codes for CASSRDYRNEKLFF.

The chain has TRBV19 and TRBJ2-7, with 7 bases lining up with TRBD2. V shed 3 bases, J shed 0 bases, and the junction held 5 bases outside the gene matches. CDR1 is LNHDA and CDR2 is SQIVND in the germline V gene (reference sequence). This CDR3 region has 15 residues. As DNA, the CDR3 is TGTGCCAGTAGTATCTCGGGACTATCCTCCTACGAGCAGTACTTC. Protein: CASSISGLSSYEQYF.

This clonotype was counted a few times. The chain carries TRBV7-2 and TRBJ2-7, with unresolved D. Per the germline V gene, CDR1 is SGHTA and CDR2 is FQGNSA. The CDR3 contains 13 residues. V shed 4 bases and J shed 2 bases, with 9 bases lying between them. The DNA of the CDR3 is TGTGCCAGCAGCTCGGCGGTAGCCTACGAGCAGTACTTC. It yields the protein CASSSAVAYEQYF.

This clonotype was recorded a few times. The gene calls are TRBV5-1 and TRBJ2-3, with 8 bases lining up with TRBD1. V gave up 4 bases and J gave up 1 base; unmatched junction bases: 5. Germline CDR1 reads SGHRS; CDR2 reads YFSETQ. CDR3 length equals 15 residues. DNA for the CDR3: TGCGCCAGCAGCCGATACAGGGGGGGCACAGATACGCAGTATTTT. Amino acid sequence: CASSRYRGGTDTQYF.

V is TRBV5-1 and J is TRBJ2-3; unclear D gene. The germline V gene encodes CDR1 SGHRS and CDR2 YFSETQ. Deletions cut 1 base from V and 0 bases from J, with 12 bases between. The CDR3 runs 16 residues. DNA of the CDR3: TGCGCCAGCAGCTTGCAACCGGAAATTAGCACAGATACGCAGTATTTT. As protein: CASSLQPEISTDTQYF.